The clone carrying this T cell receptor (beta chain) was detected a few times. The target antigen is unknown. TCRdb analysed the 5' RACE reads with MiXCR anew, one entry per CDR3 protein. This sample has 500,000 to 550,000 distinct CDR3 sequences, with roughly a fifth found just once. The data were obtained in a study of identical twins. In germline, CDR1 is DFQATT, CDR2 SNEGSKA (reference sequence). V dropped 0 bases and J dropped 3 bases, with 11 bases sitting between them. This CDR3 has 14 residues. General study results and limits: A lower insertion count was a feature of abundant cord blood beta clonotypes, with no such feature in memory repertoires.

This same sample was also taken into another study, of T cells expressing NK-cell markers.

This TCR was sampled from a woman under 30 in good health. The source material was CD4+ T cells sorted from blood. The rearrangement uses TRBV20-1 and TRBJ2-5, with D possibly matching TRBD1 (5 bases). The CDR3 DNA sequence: TGCAGTGCTAGAGAGGCAGGGCCCAAAGAGACCCAGTACTTC. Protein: CSAREAGPKETQYF.